What follows describes a single T cell receptor beta chain. The sample comes from a study of blood T cell repertoires in COVID-19. V lost 0 bases to trimming and J lost 1 base; unmatched junction nucleotides: 7. This CDR3 spans 17 amino acids. CDR1 is SGHRS, CDR2 YFSETQ, per germline. Method: immunoSEQ multiplex PCR; TCRdb's copy keeps in-frame clones and lacks some. The table includes approximately 77,000 clones, 80% detected once. The origin of this receptor is a woman in her sixties or seventies with acute or convalescent COVID-19. This sequence joins TRBV5-1 and TRBJ2-3; 8 nucleotides line up with TRBD2. The sequenced material came from peripheral blood. In DNA, the CDR3 is TGCGCCAGCAGCTTGGCCGGGAGCGGGGGTCGCACAGATACGCAGTATTTT. Translated: CASSLAGSGGRTDTQYF.